These 3 T cell receptor beta chains originate from one sample sequenced in a study of blood T cell repertoires in COVID-19. Clones were sequenced by immunoSEQ multiplex PCR, and TCRdb holds only the in-frame ones, with some missing. The table shows roughly 330,000 clones, with nearly 90% occurring only once. Input material: PBMCs or T cells enriched from blood (not recorded which). The origin of the receptors is a woman aged 30 to 39 who had recovered from COVID-19.

The rearrangement joins TRBV2 to TRBJ1-6; 9 bases map to TRBD1. Germline values: CDR1 SNHLY, CDR2 FYNNEI. V trimming: 8 bases; J trimming: 14 bases; junction bases outside the gene matches: 10. CDR3 size: 13 residues. CDR3 DNA sequence: TGTGCCAGCGGGACAGGGATGGGGTCAGCCCTCCACTTT. It is translated as CASGTGMGSALHF.

The V gene is TRBV5-8, the J gene TRBJ1-5; possible D gene TRBD1, 5 bases. V shed 2 bases and J shed 0 bases, with 21 bases lying between them. This CDR3 region has 19 residues. In germline, CDR1 is SGHTS, CDR2 YDEGEE. CDR3: CASSLNNGVRVISNQPQHF. In nucleotides, the CDR3 is TGTGCCAGCAGCTTAAATAATGGGGTCAGGGTAATTAGCAATCAGCCCCAGCATTTT.

CDR3 residues: CASSPRVVGGYNEQFF. The CDR3 nucleotides read TGTGCCAGCAGCCCTAGGGTTGTGGGGGGTTACAATGAGCAGTTCTTC. J is TRBJ2-1 and V is TRBV11-1; perhaps TRBD2 as D (6 bases). V gave up 5 bases and J gave up 4 bases, with 18 bases separating them. Germline values: CDR1 SGHAT, CDR2 FQDESV (reference sequence). This CDR3 is built from 16 residues.